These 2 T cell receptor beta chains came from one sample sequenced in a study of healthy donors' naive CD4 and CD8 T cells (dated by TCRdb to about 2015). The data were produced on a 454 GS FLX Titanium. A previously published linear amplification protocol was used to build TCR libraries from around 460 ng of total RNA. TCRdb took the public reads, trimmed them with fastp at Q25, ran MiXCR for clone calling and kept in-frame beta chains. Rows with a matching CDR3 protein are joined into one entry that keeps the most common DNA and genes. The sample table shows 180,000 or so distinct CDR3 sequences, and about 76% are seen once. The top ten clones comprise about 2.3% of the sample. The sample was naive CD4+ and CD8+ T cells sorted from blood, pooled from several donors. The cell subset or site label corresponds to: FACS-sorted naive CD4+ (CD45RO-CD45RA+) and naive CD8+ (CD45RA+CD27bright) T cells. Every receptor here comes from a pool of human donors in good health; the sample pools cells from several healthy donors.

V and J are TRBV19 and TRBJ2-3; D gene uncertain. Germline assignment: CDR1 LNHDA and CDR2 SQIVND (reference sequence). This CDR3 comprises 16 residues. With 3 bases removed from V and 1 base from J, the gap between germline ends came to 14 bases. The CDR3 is CASSIPEFRRTDTQYF. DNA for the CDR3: TGTGCCAGTAGTATCCCGGAATTTCGTCGCACAGATACGCAGTATTTT.

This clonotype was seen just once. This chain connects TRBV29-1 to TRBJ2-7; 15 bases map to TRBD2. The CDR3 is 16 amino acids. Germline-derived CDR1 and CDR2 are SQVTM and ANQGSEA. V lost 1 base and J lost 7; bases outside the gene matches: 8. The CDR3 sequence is CSVEVGLAGGISEQYV. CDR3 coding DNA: TGCAGCGTTGAAGTCGGACTAGCGGGAGGGATATCGGAGCAGTACGTC.